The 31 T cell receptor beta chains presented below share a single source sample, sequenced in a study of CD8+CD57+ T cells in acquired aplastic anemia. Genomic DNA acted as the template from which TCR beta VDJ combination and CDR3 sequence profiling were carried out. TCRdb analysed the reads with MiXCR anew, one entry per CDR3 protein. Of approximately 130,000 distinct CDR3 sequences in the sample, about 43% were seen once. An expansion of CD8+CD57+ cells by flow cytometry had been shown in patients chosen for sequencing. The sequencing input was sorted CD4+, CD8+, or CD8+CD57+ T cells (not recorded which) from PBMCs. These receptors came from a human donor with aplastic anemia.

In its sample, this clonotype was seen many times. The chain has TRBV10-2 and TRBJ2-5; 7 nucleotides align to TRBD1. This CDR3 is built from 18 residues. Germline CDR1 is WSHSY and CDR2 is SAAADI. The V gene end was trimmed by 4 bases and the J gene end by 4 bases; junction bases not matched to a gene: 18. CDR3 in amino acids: CASSGPTQGDPIGETQYF. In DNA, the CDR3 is TGCGCCAGCAGTGGTCCTACTCAGGGGGATCCTATAGGAGAGACCCAGTACTTC.

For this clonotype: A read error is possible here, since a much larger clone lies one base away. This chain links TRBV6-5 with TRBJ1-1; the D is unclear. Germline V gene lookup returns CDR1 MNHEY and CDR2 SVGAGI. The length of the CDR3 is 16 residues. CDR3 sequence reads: CASSYLLGSRSTEALF. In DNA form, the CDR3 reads TGTGCCAGCAGTTATCTTTTGGGGAGTCGTAGCACTGAAGCTCTCTTT.

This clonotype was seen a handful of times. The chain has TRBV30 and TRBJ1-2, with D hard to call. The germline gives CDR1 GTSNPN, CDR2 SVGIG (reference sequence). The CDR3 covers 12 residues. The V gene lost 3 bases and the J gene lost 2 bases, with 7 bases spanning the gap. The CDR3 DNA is TGTGCCTGGAGCCCTATAAACTATGGCTACACCTTC. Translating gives CAWSPINYGYTF.

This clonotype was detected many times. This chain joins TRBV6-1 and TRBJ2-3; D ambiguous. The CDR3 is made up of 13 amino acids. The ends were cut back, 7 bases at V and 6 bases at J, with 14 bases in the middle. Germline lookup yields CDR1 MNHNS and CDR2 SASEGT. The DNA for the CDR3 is TGTGCCAGCAAGGTGTCTTCCGGCGATACGCAGTATTTT. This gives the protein CASKVSSGDTQYF.

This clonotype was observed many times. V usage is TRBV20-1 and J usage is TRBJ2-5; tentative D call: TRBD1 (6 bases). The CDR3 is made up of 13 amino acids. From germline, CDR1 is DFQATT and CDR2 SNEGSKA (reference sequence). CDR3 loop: CSALKQGQETQYF. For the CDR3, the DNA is TGCAGCGCCCTTAAACAGGGACAAGAGACCCAGTACTTC.

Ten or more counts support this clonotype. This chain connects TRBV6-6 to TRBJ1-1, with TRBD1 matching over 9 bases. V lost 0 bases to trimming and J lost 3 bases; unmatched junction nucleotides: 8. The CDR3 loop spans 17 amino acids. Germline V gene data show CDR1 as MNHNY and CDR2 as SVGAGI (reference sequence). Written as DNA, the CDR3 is TGTGCCAGCAGTTACTCAGGGAGGACAGGGGCCGACACTGAAGCTTTCTTT. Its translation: CASSYSGRTGADTEAFF.

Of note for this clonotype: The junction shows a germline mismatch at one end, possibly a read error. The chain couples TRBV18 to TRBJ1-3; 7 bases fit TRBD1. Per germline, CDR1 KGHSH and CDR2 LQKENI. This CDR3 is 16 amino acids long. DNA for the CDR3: TGTGCCAGCTCACCCGCGACAGGGCTCTCTGGAAACACCATATGTTTT. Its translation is CASSPATGLSGNTICF.

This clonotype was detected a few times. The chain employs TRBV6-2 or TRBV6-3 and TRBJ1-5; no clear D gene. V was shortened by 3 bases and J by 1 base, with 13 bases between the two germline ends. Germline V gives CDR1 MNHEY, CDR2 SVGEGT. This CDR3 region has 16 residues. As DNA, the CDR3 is TGTGCCAGCAGTTATTCCGGACTTGTAAGCAATCAGCCCCAGCATTTT. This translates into CASSYSGLVSNQPQHF.

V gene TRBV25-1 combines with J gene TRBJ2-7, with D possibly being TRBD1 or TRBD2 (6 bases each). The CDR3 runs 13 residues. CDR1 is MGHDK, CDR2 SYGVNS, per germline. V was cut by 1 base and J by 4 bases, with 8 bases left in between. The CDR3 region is CASSEWGAYEQYF. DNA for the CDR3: TGTGCCAGCAGTGAATGGGGGGCGTACGAGCAGTACTTC.

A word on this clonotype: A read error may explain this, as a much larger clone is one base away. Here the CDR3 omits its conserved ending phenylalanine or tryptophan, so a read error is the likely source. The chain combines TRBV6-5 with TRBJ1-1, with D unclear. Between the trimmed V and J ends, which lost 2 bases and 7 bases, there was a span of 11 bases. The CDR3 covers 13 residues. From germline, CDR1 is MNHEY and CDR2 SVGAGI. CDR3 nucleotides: TGTGCCAGCAGTTACCTCGGGCAGTTTGAAGCTTTCTCT. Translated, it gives CASSYLGQFEAFS.

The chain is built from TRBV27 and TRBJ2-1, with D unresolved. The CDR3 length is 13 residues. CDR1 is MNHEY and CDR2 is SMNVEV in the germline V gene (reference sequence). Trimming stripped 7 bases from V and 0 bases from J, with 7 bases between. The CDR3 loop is CASTPGSYNEQFF. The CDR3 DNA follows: TGTGCCAGCACCCCGGGCTCCTACAATGAGCAGTTCTTC.

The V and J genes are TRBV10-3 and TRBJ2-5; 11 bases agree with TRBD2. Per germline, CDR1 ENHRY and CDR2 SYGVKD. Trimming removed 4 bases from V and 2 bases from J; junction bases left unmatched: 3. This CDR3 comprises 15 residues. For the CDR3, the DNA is TGTGCCATCAGTGTTGGGACTAGCGGACAAGAGACCCAGTACTTC. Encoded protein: CAISVGTSGQETQYF.

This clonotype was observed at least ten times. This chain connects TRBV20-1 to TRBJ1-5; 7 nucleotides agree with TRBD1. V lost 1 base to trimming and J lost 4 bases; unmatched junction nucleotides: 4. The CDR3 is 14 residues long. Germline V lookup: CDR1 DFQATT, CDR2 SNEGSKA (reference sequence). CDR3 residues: CSARVGDRNQPQHF. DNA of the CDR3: TGCAGTGCTAGAGTTGGGGACAGAAATCAGCCCCAGCATTTT.

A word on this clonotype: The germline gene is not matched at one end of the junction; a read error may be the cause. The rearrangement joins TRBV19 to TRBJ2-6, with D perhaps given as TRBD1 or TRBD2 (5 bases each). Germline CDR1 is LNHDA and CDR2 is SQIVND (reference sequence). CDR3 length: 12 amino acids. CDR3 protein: CASSVHMGVEAF. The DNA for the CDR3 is TGTGCCAGTAGTGTCCACATGGGGGTTGAAGCTTTC.

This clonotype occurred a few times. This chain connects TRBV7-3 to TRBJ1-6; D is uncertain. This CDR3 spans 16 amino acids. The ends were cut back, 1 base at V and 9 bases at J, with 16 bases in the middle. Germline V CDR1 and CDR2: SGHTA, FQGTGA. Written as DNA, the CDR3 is TGTGCCAGCAGCTTAAAATCGTCGGACTTAGGTTCACCCCTCCACTTT. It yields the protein CASSLKSSDLGSPLHF.

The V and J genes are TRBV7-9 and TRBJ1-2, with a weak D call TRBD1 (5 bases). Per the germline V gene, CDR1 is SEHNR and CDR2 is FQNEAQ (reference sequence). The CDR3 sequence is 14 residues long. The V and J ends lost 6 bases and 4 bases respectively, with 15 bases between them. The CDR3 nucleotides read TGTGCCAGCAGTGAACGGGGCAGGGCCTATGGCTACACCTTC. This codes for CASSERGRAYGYTF. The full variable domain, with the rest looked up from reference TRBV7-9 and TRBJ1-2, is DTGVSQNPRHKITKRGQNVTFRCDPISEHNRLYWYRQTLGQGPEFLTYFQNEAQLEKSRLLSDRFSAERPKGSFSTLEIQRTEQGDSAMYLCASSERGRAYGYTFGSGTRLTVV.

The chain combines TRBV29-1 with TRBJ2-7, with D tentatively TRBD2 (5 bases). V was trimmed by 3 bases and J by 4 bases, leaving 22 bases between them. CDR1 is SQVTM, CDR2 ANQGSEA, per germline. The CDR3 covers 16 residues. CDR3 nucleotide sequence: TGCAGCGTTGAGGTTTTGGGTGGGAGCACCCAATACGAGCAGTACTTC. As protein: CSVEVLGGSTQYEQYF.

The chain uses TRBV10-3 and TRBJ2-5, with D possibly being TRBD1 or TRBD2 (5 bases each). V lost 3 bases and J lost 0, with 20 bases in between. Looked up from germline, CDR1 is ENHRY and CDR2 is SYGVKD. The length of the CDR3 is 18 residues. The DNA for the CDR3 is TGTGCCATCAGTGATCCCTTTGAACGGGGCCAGTACCAAGAGACCCAGTACTTC. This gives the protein CAISDPFERGQYQETQYF.

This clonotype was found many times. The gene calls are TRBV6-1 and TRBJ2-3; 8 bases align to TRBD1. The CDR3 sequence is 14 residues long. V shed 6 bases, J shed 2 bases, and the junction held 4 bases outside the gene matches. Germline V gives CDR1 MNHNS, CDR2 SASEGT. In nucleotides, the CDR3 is TGTGCCAGCAGCCCGGGACAGGCCACAGATACGCAGTATTTT. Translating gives CASSPGQATDTQYF.

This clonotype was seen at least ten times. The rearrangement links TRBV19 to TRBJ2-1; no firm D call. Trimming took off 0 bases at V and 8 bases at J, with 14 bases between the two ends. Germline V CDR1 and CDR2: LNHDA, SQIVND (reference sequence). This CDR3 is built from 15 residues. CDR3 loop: CASSIDPRRWDEQFF. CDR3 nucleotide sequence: TGTGCCAGTAGTATAGACCCGAGGCGGTGGGATGAGCAGTTCTTC.

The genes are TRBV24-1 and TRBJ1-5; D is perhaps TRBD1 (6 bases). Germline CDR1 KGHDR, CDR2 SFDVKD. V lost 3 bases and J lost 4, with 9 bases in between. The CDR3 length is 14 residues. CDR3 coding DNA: TGTGCCACCAGTGATCCTACAGGGAATCAGCCCCAGCATTTT. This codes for CATSDPTGNQPQHF.

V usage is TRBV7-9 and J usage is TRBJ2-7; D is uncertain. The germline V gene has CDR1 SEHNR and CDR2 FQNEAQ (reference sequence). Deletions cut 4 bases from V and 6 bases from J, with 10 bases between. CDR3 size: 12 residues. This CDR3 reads CASSSSGGEQYF. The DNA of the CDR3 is TGTGCCAGCAGCTCTTCGGGCGGCGAGCAGTACTTC.

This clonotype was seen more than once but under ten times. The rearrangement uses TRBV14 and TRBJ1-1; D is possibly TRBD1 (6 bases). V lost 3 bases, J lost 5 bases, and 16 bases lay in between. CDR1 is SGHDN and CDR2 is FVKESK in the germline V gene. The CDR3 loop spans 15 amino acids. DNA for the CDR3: TGTGCCAGCAGCCAGGTCAGGGGAGCTGGGACTGAAGCTTTCTTT. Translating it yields CASSQVRGAGTEAFF.

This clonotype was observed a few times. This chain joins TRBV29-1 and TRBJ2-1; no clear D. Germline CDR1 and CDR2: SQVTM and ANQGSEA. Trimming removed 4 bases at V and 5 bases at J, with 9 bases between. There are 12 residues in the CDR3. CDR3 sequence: CSVGPPNNEQFF. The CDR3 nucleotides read TGCAGCGTTGGACCTCCCAACAATGAGCAGTTCTTC.

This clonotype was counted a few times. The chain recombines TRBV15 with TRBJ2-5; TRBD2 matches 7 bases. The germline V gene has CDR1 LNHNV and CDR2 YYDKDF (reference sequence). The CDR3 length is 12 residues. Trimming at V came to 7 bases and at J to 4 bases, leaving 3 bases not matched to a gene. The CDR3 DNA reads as TGTGCCACCATGGGGGGGGGAGAGACCCAGTACTTC. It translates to CATMGGGETQYF.

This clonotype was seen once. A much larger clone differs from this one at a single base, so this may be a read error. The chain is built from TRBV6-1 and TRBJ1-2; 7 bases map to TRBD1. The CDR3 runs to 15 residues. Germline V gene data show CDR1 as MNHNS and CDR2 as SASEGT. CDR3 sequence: CAGSPNWDSYYGYTF. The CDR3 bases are TGTGCCGGCAGTCCAAATTGGGACAGCTACTATGGCTACACCTTC.

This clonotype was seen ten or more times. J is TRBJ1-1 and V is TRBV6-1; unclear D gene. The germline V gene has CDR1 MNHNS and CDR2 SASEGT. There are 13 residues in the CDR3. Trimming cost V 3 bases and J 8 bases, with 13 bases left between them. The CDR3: CASSDNPRAEAFF. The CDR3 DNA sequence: TGTGCCAGCAGTGACAATCCTCGGGCGGAAGCTTTCTTT.

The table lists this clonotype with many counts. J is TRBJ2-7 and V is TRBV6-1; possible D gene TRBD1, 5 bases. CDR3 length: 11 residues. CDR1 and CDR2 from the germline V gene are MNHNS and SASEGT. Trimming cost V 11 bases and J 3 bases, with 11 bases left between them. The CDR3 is CASRQNYEQYF. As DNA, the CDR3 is TGTGCCTCACGACAGAACTACGAGCAGTACTTC.

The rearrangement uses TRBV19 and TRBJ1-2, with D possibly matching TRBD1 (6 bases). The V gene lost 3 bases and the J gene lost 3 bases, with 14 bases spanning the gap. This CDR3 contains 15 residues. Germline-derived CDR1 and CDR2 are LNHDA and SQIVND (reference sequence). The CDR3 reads CASSIEAGDHYGYTF. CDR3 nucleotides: TGTGCCAGTAGTATTGAGGCAGGGGACCACTATGGCTACACCTTC.

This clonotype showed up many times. The CDR3 here is CASSSRTGEVQYF. The CDR3, as DNA: TGTGCCAGCAGTTCCAGGACAGGGGAGGTGCAGTACTTC. V is TRBV12-3 or TRBV12-4 and J is TRBJ2-7; 9 nucleotides align to TRBD1. The J segment lost 9 bases and the V segment lost 4 bases, leaving 7 bases of the junction unmatched. The CDR3 is made up of 13 amino acids.

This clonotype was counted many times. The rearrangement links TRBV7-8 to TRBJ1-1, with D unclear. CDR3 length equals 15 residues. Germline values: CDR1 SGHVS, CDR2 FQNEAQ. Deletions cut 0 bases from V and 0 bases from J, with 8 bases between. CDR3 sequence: CASSLAGFMNTEAFF. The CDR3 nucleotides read TGTGCCAGCAGCTTAGCGGGATTCATGAACACTGAAGCTTTCTTT.